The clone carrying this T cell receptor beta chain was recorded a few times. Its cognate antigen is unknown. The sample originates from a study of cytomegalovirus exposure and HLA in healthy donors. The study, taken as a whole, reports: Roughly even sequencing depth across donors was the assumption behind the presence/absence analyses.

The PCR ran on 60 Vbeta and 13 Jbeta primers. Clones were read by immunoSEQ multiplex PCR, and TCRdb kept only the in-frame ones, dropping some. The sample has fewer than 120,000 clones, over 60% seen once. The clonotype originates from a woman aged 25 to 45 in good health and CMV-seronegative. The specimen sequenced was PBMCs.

The CDR3 coding sequence is TGTGCCAGTACTATTCCGGGAGCGAACACTGAAGCTTTCTTT. The encoded protein is CASTIPGANTEAFF. The genes are TRBV19 and TRBJ1-1, with unresolved D. In germline, CDR1 is LNHDA, CDR2 SQIVND (reference sequence). The V gene lost 7 bases and the J gene lost 1 base, with 13 bases spanning the gap. There are 14 residues in the CDR3.